Listed below are T cell receptor beta chains from one sample, sequenced in a study of CD4+ T cells in melanoma. The data were produced by immunoSEQ multiplex PCR, yet TCRdb's version contains in-frame clones alone and is incomplete. The sample lists over 15,000 clones; approximately 81% were seen once. The sample comprised cells from a culture (not recorded whether cultured in vitro). These receptors originate from a human donor with melanoma. Both conserved end residues are trimmed from each CDR3. A D gene is named only where the DNA matches it firmly.

j_call | d_call | v_call | cdr3_aa
TRBJ1-5 | . | TRBV6-1 | ASSDARLTIRQNNQPQH
TRBJ2-5 | . | TRBV11-3 | ASSLFFSETQY
TRBJ1-6 | . | TRBV5-5 | ASRLTGGKSPLH
TRBJ2-1 | TRBD1 | TRBV7-3 | ASSLTPGTGPNEQF
TRBJ1-2 | . | TRBV28 | ASSLRGGASYGYT
TRBJ1-2 | . | TRBV11-2 | ASSLSFDYGYT
TRBJ2-7 | TRBD1 | TRBV7-8 | ASSVGQAYEQY
TRBJ2-3 | . | TRBV6-5 | ASSYPGLNTQY
TRBJ2-5 | . | TRBV7-8 | ASSQQGLGTQY
TRBJ1-1 | . | TRBV14 | ASSQDLRRTEAF
TRBJ1-2 | . | TRBV9 | ASSPHHDVNYGYT
TRBJ2-3 | . | TRBV9 | ASSVFGGNTDTQY
TRBJ1-2 | . | TRBV13 | ASSKRTDLNYGYT
TRBJ2-5 | TRBD2 | TRBV5-4 | ASSLSPAGGQETQY
TRBJ1-2 | . | TRBV6-5 | ASSYSGGRYGYT
TRBJ2-3 | TRBD2 | TRBV4-1 | ASSQGNAGADTQY
TRBJ1-4 | TRBD1 | TRBV5-1 | ASSLQGDATNEKLF
TRBJ1-3 | . | TRBV6-5 | ASKSSGNTIY
TRBJ2-7 | TRBD2 | TRBV6-1 | ASFGTGTNYEQY
TRBJ2-1 | TRBD2 | TRBV5-1 | ASSLGGGGEQF
TRBJ1-4 | . | TRBV4-1 | ASSHHAFDAREANEKLF
TRBJ1-6 | . | TRBV7-9 | ASSSRWDSPLH
TRBJ1-2 | . | TRBV5-5 | ASSYPGRAKGYT
TRBJ1-2 | . | TRBV14 | ASSQLHPNYGYT
TRBJ1-1 | . | TRBV30 | AWSVLSKSEAF
TRBJ2-7 | TRBD2 | TRBV2 | ASSPRGLAIKGTYEQY
TRBJ1-5 | . | TRBV14 | ASSQDPGSECEAKNSNQPQH
TRBJ1-6 | . | TRBV5-1 | ASSLAGEKNSPLH
TRBJ1-2 | . | TRBV7-3 | ASSLILGDYGYT
TRBJ2-7 | TRBD1 | TRBV5-1 | ASSVTMDRYYGEQY
TRBJ1-5 | . | TRBV7-8 | ASSEQAGQPQH
TRBJ1-2 | TRBD1 | TRBV14 | ASSYRGLGGYT
TRBJ1-2 | . | TRBV6-5 | ASSLSRGSWGYT
TRBJ1-1 | TRBD1 | TRBV2 | ASRRRQGGLAEAF
TRBJ2-7 | TRBD1 | TRBV6-7 | ASSYSSGTGWDEQY
TRBJ1-5 | . | TRBV27 | ASRQRGHGTPQH
TRBJ2-2 | . | TRBV6-6 | ASSYTLGSGAGELF